Presented here are 8 T cell receptor beta chains from one specimen sequenced in a study of neurological immune-mediated disorders. MiXCR, run by TCRdb on the 5' RACE reads, gives a single entry per CDR3 protein. Among 110,000 or so distinct CDR3 sequences listed, more than 2.5% were seen once. Input material: PBMCs. These receptors came from a woman in her twenties or thirties with multiple sclerosis.

The CDR3: CASSSQSSYNSPLHF. The CDR3 DNA sequence: TGTGCCAGCAGTTCACAAAGCTCCTATAATTCACCCCTCCACTTT. This sequence joins TRBV6-5 and TRBJ1-6; D not resolved. CDR1 is MNHEY, CDR2 SVGAGI, per germline. The V gene lost 4 bases and the J gene lost 0 bases, with 7 bases spanning the gap. CDR3 size: 15 residues.

This clonotype was seen ten or more times. The J gene is TRBJ1-4, the V gene TRBV5-1; possible D gene TRBD1, 6 bases. Trimming cost V 5 bases and J 3 bases, with 14 bases left between them. CDR1 and CDR2 (germline): SGHRS, YFSETQ. This CDR3 is 15 amino acids long. The CDR3 protein is CASRGGAMANEKLFF. The CDR3 DNA is TGCGCCAGCAGGGGGGGCGCGATGGCTAATGAAAAACTGTTTTTT.

This clonotype turned up a few times. This may come from a read error, since a much larger clone is one base off. V gene TRBV27 combines with J gene TRBJ1-2; TRBD1 might be the D (6 bases). Per the germline V gene, CDR1 is MNHEY and CDR2 is SMNVEV (reference sequence). The CDR3 is 14 amino acids. CDR3 in DNA: TGTGTCAGCGGGCCCCGGGGGCCACTCTATGGCTACACCTTC. Translated: CVSGPRGPLYGYTF.

At least ten counts were recorded for this clonotype. The J gene is TRBJ2-5, the V gene TRBV5-1; the D gene could be TRBD1 or TRBD2 (5 bases each). The CDR3 has 15 residues. Trimming took 0 bases from V and 1 from J, leaving 10 bases between them. Germline loops: CDR1 SGHRS, CDR2 YFSETQ. CDR3 bases: TGCGCCAGCAGCTTGGTGGGGGTTCGCCAAGAGACCCAGTACTTC. This encodes CASSLVGVRQETQYF. Full variable domain (rest looked up from reference TRBV5-1 and TRBJ2-5): KAGVTQTPRYLIKTRGQQVTLSCSPISGHRSVSWYQQTPGQGLQFLFEYFSETQRNKGNFPGRFSGRQFSNSRSEMNVSTLELGDSALYLCASSLVGVRQETQYFGPGTRLLVL.

There are a few counts of this clonotype. This chain links TRBV28 with TRBJ1-2; the D gene is possibly TRBD1 (6 bases). The germline V and J ends were trimmed by 5 bases and 10 bases, with 17 bases remaining between them. Germline assignment: CDR1 MDHEN and CDR2 SYDVKM. This CDR3 comprises 13 residues. The CDR3 DNA reads TGTGCCAGCAGTAAATACAGGGTTCCGGACTACACCTTC. Protein product: CASSKYRVPDYTF.

A few counts support this clonotype. This sequence may be a read error, since a much larger clone differs from it by one base. J is TRBJ2-7 and V is TRBV5-1; D is perhaps TRBD2 (5 bases). Germline values: CDR1 SGHRS, CDR2 YFSETQ. Trimming removed 5 bases from V and 3 bases from J, with 18 bases in between. This CDR3 is 15 amino acids long. CDR3 nucleotides: TGCGCCAGCAGGCCAGACGGTCTACGGGACTACGAGCAGTACTTC. It translates to CASRPDGLRDYEQYF.

This clonotype was found many times. J is TRBJ2-2 and V is TRBV20-1, with a weak D call TRBD2 (6 bases). In germline, CDR1 is DFQATT, CDR2 SNEGSKA (reference sequence). This CDR3 has 12 residues. V dropped 7 bases and J dropped 6 bases, with 12 bases sitting between them. The CDR3 protein is CSEGGKPGELFF. CDR3 in DNA: TGCAGTGAAGGCGGGAAGCCCGGGGAGCTGTTTTTT.

A few counts support this clonotype. One base away lies a much larger clone, so this may be a sequencing read error. The chain recombines TRBV29-1 with TRBJ2-7; unclear D gene. CDR3 length equals 11 residues. Germline CDR1 SQVTM, CDR2 ANQGSEA. CDR3 residues: CSIEDPYEQYF. The DNA of the CDR3 is TGCAGCATTGAAGATCCCTACGAGCAGTACTTC.